The clone carrying this TCR beta chain was observed a few times. The antigen remains undetermined. The sample originates from a study of T cells in Graves' hyperthyroidism and ophthalmopathy. Regions amplified from RNA transcripts were the TCR beta CDR3 regions. The study used the HTBI primer set for a first-round RT-PCR of the TCR CDR3. TCRdb re-analysed the multiplex PCR reads in MiXCR, keeping a single row per CDR3 protein. The repertoire holds some 500,000 distinct CDR3 sequences, with under 15% as singletons. Thyroid ultrasound and orbital computed tomography, with clinical symptoms and serum thyroxine and TRAb, informed diagnoses. Regarding the study as a whole: The model's output predicted ophthalmopathy at a median of about 5.9 months prior to onset.

Germline lookup yields CDR1 ENHRY and CDR2 SYGVKD. This CDR3 is built from 18 residues. Trimming removed 6 bases from V and 0 bases from J, with 24 bases in between. The TCR originated in a woman between 18 and 29 years old with Graves' hyperthyroidism. The rearrangement uses TRBV10-3 and TRBJ2-7, with D perhaps matching TRBD2 (6 bases). Sample: blood. The CDR3 bases are TGTGCCATCAGCGAAGGAGGGGTGGCGGGATGGAGCTCCTACGAGCAGTACTTC. This translates into CAISEGGVAGWSSYEQYF.